Each of the 21 T cell receptor beta chains below was sequenced from the same sample in a study of technical replicates of blood from a few donors. Assay used: immunoSEQ multiplex PCR; TCRdb lists only in-frame clones, some missing. The sample yields about 15,000 clones, 82% seen once. Sequenced material: PBMCs. Every receptor here comes from a human donor in good health. Some clones in this sample may be carry-over from other donors' samples.

This chain connects TRBV27 to TRBJ2-5, with D possibly TRBD2 on 6 matching bases. CDR3 length: 14 amino acids. CDR1 and CDR2 from the germline V gene are MNHEY and SMNVEV (reference sequence). V lost 6 bases and J lost 4, with 15 bases in between. CDR3 in DNA: TGTGCCAGCAGCCAAGGGACTGCAGGAGAGACCCAGTACTTC. Protein sequence: CASSQGTAGETQYF.

This chain connects TRBV15 to TRBJ2-5; the match to TRBD1 covers 10 bases. Germline V gene sequence: CDR1 LNHNV, CDR2 YYDKDF (reference sequence). Trimming removed 4 bases from V and 4 bases from J; junction bases left unmatched: 3. The CDR3 covers 14 residues. DNA for the CDR3: TGTGCCACCAGCATCAGGACAGGGGGAGAGACCCAGTACTTC. Amino acid sequence: CATSIRTGGETQYF. Full variable domain (remainder filled in from reference TRBV15 and TRBJ2-5): DAMVIQNPRYQVTQFGKPVTLSCSQTLNHNVMYWYQQKSSQAPKLLFHYYDKDFNNEADTPDNFQSRRPNTSFCFLDIRSPGLGDTAMYLCATSIRTGGETQYFGPGTRLLVL.

The chain couples TRBV18 to TRBJ1-5; 9 bases map to TRBD1. The CDR3 has 14 residues. J lost 5 bases, V lost 3 bases, and 2 bases had no gene match. Germline CDR1 is KGHSH and CDR2 is LQKENI. CDR3: CASSPGQGDQPQHF. The CDR3 coding sequence is TGTGCCAGCTCACCGGGACAGGGCGATCAGCCCCAGCATTTT.

This rearrangement joins TRBV4-1 to TRBJ2-7, with a possible D match to TRBD2 (7 bases). The CDR3 sequence is 16 residues long. Trimming left V 4 bases short and J 2 bases short, with 18 bases between. The V gene's germline CDR1 is MGHRA and CDR2 YSYEKL. This CDR3 is CASSPLGGGTAYEQYF. CDR3 nucleotide sequence: TGCGCCAGCAGCCCCCTAGGGGGAGGGACCGCCTACGAGCAGTACTTC.

The rearrangement joins TRBV7-8 to TRBJ2-3, with D maybe TRBD1 (6 bases). Trimming shortened V by 5 bases and J by 3 bases, and 6 bases separated the two germline ends. The CDR3 sequence is 12 residues long. CDR1 is SGHVS and CDR2 is FQNEAQ in the germline V gene. CDR3 amino acids: CASSRGTDTQYF. CDR3 bases: TGTGCCAGCAGCAGGGGGACAGATACGCAGTATTTT.

The chain combines TRBV18 with TRBJ2-7; tentatively, D is TRBD2 (5 bases). Germline V gene sequence: CDR1 KGHSH, CDR2 LQKENI. The V and J ends lost 1 base and 2 bases respectively, with 9 bases between them. The CDR3 is made up of 14 amino acids. The CDR3 reads CASSPRTEAYEQYF. CDR3 bases: TGTGCCAGCTCACCACGGACGGAGGCCTACGAGCAGTACTTC. Full variable domain (rest looked up from reference TRBV18 and TRBJ2-7): NAGVMQNPRHLVRRRGQEARLRCSPMKGHSHVYWYRQLPEEGLKFMVYLQKENIIDESGMPKERFSAEFPKEGPSILRIQQVVRGDSAAYFCASSPRTEAYEQYFGPGTRLTVT.

The chain is built from TRBV2 and TRBJ1-5; 11 bases match TRBD1. CDR1 SNHLY and CDR2 FYNNEI come from the germline V gene. The CDR3 has 17 residues. The junction had 10 bases not matched to a gene; V was cut back by 7 bases and J by 2 bases. CDR3 bases: TGTGCCAGCACCGTTCGGACAGGGGGCCTCGGCAATCAGCCCCAGCATTTT. Its protein product is CASTVRTGGLGNQPQHF.

Only a few counts were recorded for this clone. V gene TRBV10-2 combines with J gene TRBJ1-1, with D uncertain. V lost 4 bases to trimming and J lost 1 base, with 4 bases between them. This CDR3 has 12 amino acids. Germline assignment: CDR1 WSHSY and CDR2 SAAADI. The CDR3 loop is CASSAQNTEAFF. For the CDR3, the DNA is TGCGCCAGCAGTGCACAGAACACTGAAGCTTTCTTT.

The chain is built from TRBV27 and TRBJ1-3; 7 nucleotides align to TRBD1. The V and J ends lost 4 bases and 4 bases, in that order; junction bases with no gene match: 4. The V gene's germline CDR1 is MNHEY and CDR2 SMNVEV (reference sequence). The CDR3 loop spans 14 amino acids. CDR3 loop: CASSSGTVGNTIYF. Written as DNA, the CDR3 is TGTGCCAGCAGTTCCGGGACAGTAGGAAACACCATATATTTT.

The chain employs TRBV9 and TRBJ2-7; unclear D gene. Trimming took 1 base from V and 3 from J, leaving 11 bases between them. CDR1 SGDLS and CDR2 YYNGEE come from the germline V gene. There are 14 residues in the CDR3. CDR3 DNA: TGTGCCAGCAGCGTAACCTCGGAGAACTACGAGCAGTACTTC. Translation gives CASSVTSENYEQYF.

The chain has TRBV6-1 and TRBJ1-5; D is perhaps TRBD1 (6 bases). The CDR3 consists of 16 residues. V was pared by 0 bases and J by 7 bases, with 16 bases between. Germline CDR1 MNHNS, CDR2 SASEGT. In DNA form, the CDR3 reads TGTGCCAGCAGTGAAGCTATAGGACAGAAACAACAGCCCCAGCATTTT. This encodes CASSEAIGQKQQPQHF.

Here the CDR3 DNA reads TGTGCCAGCAGCTTACAGCCCCTAGCGGGAGTCCCACACAATGAGCAGTTCTTC. Protein sequence: CASSLQPLAGVPHNEQFF. V and J are TRBV7-9 and TRBJ2-1; 10 nucleotides align to TRBD2. Germline assignment: CDR1 SEHNR and CDR2 FQNEAQ (reference sequence). Trimming removed 2 bases from V and 5 bases from J; junction bases left unmatched: 12. The CDR3 contains 18 residues.

CDR3 DNA sequence: TGCGCCAGCAGCCAGAAACAGGGGGCGAACTATGGCTACACCTTC. This gives the protein CASSQKQGANYGYTF. This chain uses TRBV4-1 with TRBJ1-2, with 9 bases matching TRBD1. J lost 2 bases, V lost 3 bases, and 4 bases had no gene match. Germline CDR1 and CDR2: MGHRA and YSYEKL. This CDR3 spans 15 amino acids.

The chain recombines TRBV29-1 with TRBJ1-2; tentative D call: TRBD1 (6 bases). CDR1 SQVTM and CDR2 ANQGSEA come from the germline V gene. V gave up 7 bases and J gave up 4 bases, with 16 bases separating them. The CDR3 has 13 amino acids. DNA for the CDR3: TGCAGCGCCACGTCGACAGGCCTCTATGGCTACACCTTC. Its translation is CSATSTGLYGYTF. The variable domain in full, completed from reference TRBV29-1 and TRBJ1-2, reads SAVISQKPSRDICQRGTSLTIQCQVDSQVTMMFWYRQQPGQSLTLIATANQGSEATYESGFVIDKFPISRPNLTFSTLTVSNMSPEDSSIYLCSATSTGLYGYTFGSGTRLTVV.

This rearrangement joins TRBV6-4 to TRBJ2-2, with a possible D match to TRBD1 (6 bases). The CDR3 spans 12 residues. V dropped 8 bases and J dropped 5 bases, with 9 bases sitting between them. Germline lookup yields CDR1 MRHNA and CDR2 SNTAGT. The CDR3 DNA reads as TGTGCCAGCGGAACAGGGACCGGGGAGCTGTTTTTT. Translating it yields CASGTGTGELFF.

This chain joins TRBV7-3 and TRBJ2-3; D perhaps matches TRBD1 (5 bases). Germline CDR1 SGHTA, CDR2 FQGTGA. The CDR3 covers 14 residues. V was pared by 2 bases and J by 2 bases, with 8 bases between. In DNA form, the CDR3 reads TGTGCCAGCAGCTTAGGGGCGGCCACAGATACGCAGTATTTT. The encoded protein is CASSLGAATDTQYF. The full variable domain, in which reference TRBV7-3 and TRBJ2-3 provide the parts outside the CDR3, is GAGVSQTPSNKVTEKGKYVELRCDPISGHTALYWYRQSLGQGPEFLIYFQGTGAADDSGLPNDRFFAVRPEGSVSTLKIQRTERGDSAVYLCASSLGAATDTQYFGPGTRLTVL.

This clone was observed once. V gene TRBV5-6 combines with J gene TRBJ2-1; the match to TRBD2 covers 7 bases. The J segment lost 3 bases and the V segment lost 4 bases, leaving 7 bases of the junction unmatched. Per germline, CDR1 SGHDT and CDR2 YYEEEE. This CDR3 spans 15 amino acids. The CDR3 reads CASSPLASGYNEQFF. The CDR3 bases are TGTGCCAGCAGCCCATTGGCTAGCGGCTACAATGAGCAGTTCTTC.

This clone was detected only once. CDR3 bases: TGTGCCAGCAGCACCGGGACAGAATTCTCCTACGAGCAGTACTTC. Translated, it gives CASSTGTEFSYEQYF. This chain connects TRBV5-6 to TRBJ2-7, with 7 bases fitting TRBD1. The CDR3 has 15 residues. Germline assignment: CDR1 SGHDT and CDR2 YYEEEE. The J segment lost 0 bases and the V segment lost 4 bases, leaving 7 bases of the junction unmatched. Supplemented by reference TRBV5-6 and TRBJ2-7, the full variable domain reads DAGVTQSPTHLIKTRGQQVTLRCSPKSGHDTVSWYQQALGQGPQFIFQYYEEEERQRGNFPDRFSGHQFPNYSSELNVNALLLGDSALYLCASSTGTEFSYEQYFGPGTRLTVT.

The chain uses TRBV6-1 and TRBJ2-2; weak D call: TRBD2 (6 bases). V was pared by 8 bases and J by 6 bases, with 13 bases between. The CDR3 runs 13 residues. Germline CDR1 MNHNS, CDR2 SASEGT. The CDR3: CASSRDFPGELFF. The CDR3 DNA is TGTGCCAGCTCCAGGGACTTTCCCGGGGAGCTGTTTTTT.

V gene TRBV29-1 combines with J gene TRBJ2-7; 8 nucleotides line up with TRBD1. With V trimmed by 2 bases and J by 7 bases, 7 bases remained unmatched. The germline CDR1 and CDR2 sequences are SQVTM and ANQGSEA. There are 13 residues in the CDR3. The CDR3 DNA reads as TGCAGCGTTGAATTTAGACAGGGGTTTGAGCAGTACTTC. Amino acid sequence: CSVEFRQGFEQYF.

J is TRBJ2-3 and V is TRBV5-1; TRBD2 might be the D (6 bases). V lost 6 bases and J lost 7, with 18 bases in between. The germline V gene has CDR1 SGHRS and CDR2 YFSETQ. This CDR3 has 14 amino acids. The CDR3 protein is CASTDPGLGNTQYF. CDR3 nucleotide sequence: TGCGCCAGCACGGATCCGGGACTGGGAAATACGCAGTATTTT.